These 29 T cell receptor beta chains came from one sample sequenced in a study of T cells in Graves' hyperthyroidism and ophthalmopathy. What was amplified from RNA transcripts were TCR beta CDR3 regions. Using the HTBI primer set, a first-round RT-PCR was run on the TCR CDR3. TCRdb fed the multiplex PCR reads into MiXCR, producing one record per CDR3 protein. The sample has about 610,000 distinct CDR3 sequences; about 14% are singletons. Sequenced: blood. These receptors all come from a woman aged 40 to 50 with Graves' ophthalmopathy.

The table lists this clonotype with a few counts. The chain combines TRBV4-1 with TRBJ1-1, with a weak D call TRBD1 (6 bases). The CDR3 has 14 residues. V dropped 0 bases and J dropped 4 bases, with 9 bases sitting between them. CDR1 MGHRA and CDR2 YSYEKL come from the germline V gene. CDR3 DNA sequence: TGCGCCAGCAGCCAAGAAGACAGGAGCACTGAAGCTTTCTTT. This sequence encodes CASSQEDRSTEAFF.

The chain links TRBV6-5 to TRBJ2-2; 13 bases are a match to TRBD2. The trim removed 2 bases at V and 6 bases at J, leaving 6 bases unmatched. The CDR3 is 17 residues long. Germline V gene lookup returns CDR1 MNHEY and CDR2 SVGAGI. CDR3 protein: CASSYRTSGRWAGELFF. CDR3 bases: TGTGCCAGCAGTTACCGGACTAGCGGGAGATGGGCCGGGGAGCTGTTTTTT.

The chain links TRBV2 to TRBJ2-7; 7 nucleotides match TRBD1. The germline V gene encodes CDR1 SNHLY and CDR2 FYNNEI. The trim removed 7 bases at V and 5 bases at J, leaving 8 bases unmatched. This CDR3 is 13 amino acids long. The CDR3 region has the DNA TGTGCCAGCATACTGGGACAGCTCAACGAGCAGTACTTC. Residues: CASILGQLNEQYF.

This clonotype came up many times. This chain links TRBV6-1 with TRBJ1-1, with 7 bases matching TRBD1. The V segment lost 4 bases and the J segment 1 base; nucleotides outside the gene matches: 6. CDR1 is MNHNS, CDR2 SASEGT, per germline. CDR3 length equals 15 residues. For the CDR3, the DNA is TGTGCCAGCAGTGGTTTGGAGGGGGCGAACACTGAAGCTTTCTTT. Amino acids: CASSGLEGANTEAFF.

Only a few counts were recorded for this clonotype. This chain joins TRBV7-2 and TRBJ1-1; tentatively, D is TRBD1 (5 bases). In germline, CDR1 is SGHTA, CDR2 FQGNSA. V shed 2 bases and J shed 5 bases, with 15 bases lying between them. The CDR3 sequence is 15 residues long. CDR3 bases: TGTGCCAGCAGCTTAAGAGGACATGGTGAAACTGAAGCTTTCTTT. This codes for CASSLRGHGETEAFF.

This chain joins TRBV6-1 and TRBJ2-5; D may correspond to TRBD1 or TRBD2 (6 bases each). CDR3 length: 17 amino acids. The germline V gene encodes CDR1 MNHNS and CDR2 SASEGT. Trimming left V 6 bases short and J 4 bases short, with 24 bases between. The CDR3 loop reads CASSPVLGGQGRETQYF. DNA of the CDR3: TGTGCCAGCAGCCCCGTTCTTGGGGGGCAGGGGCGAGAGACCCAGTACTTC.

The table lists this clonotype with many counts. V gene TRBV7-9 combines with J gene TRBJ2-7; TRBD2 is a possible D gene (5 bases). CDR1 and CDR2 from the germline V gene are SEHNR and FQNEAQ (reference sequence). CDR3 length equals 15 residues. Trimming removed 4 bases at V and 0 bases at J, with 13 bases between. The CDR3 sequence is CASSSSGSSSYEQYF. The CDR3 region has the DNA TGTGCCAGCAGCTCGAGCGGCAGTAGCTCCTACGAGCAGTACTTC.

This clonotype has at least ten counts. The rearrangement links TRBV28 to TRBJ2-7, with 7 positions matching TRBD1. The germline V gene has CDR1 MDHEN and CDR2 SYDVKM. The CDR3 runs to 14 residues. V lost 8 bases and J lost 4; bases outside the gene matches: 11. The DNA of the CDR3 is TGTGCCAGCCAGACCCCGGGACAGAAATACGAGCAGTACTTC. It translates to CASQTPGQKYEQYF.

This clonotype occurred many times. The genes are TRBV6-2 or TRBV6-3 and TRBJ2-5; 10 bases map to TRBD1. Germline values: CDR1 MNHEY, CDR2 SVGEGT. V dropped 6 bases and J dropped 1; count of bases not matched to a gene: 8. This CDR3 has 16 amino acids. As DNA, the CDR3 is TGTGCCAGCAGCCCCACTCGGACAGGGGGCCAAGAGACCCAGTACTTC. It yields the protein CASSPTRTGGQETQYF.

This clonotype was recorded many times. The chain has TRBV6-1 and TRBJ1-3, with 8 bases that match TRBD1. Germline V gene lookup returns CDR1 MNHNS and CDR2 SASEGT. V lost 6 bases to trimming and J lost 3 bases; unmatched junction nucleotides: 7. The CDR3 is 15 amino acids. CDR3 nucleotides: TGTGCCAGCAGATCGACAGGGGAGGATGGAAACACCATATATTTT. Translated, it gives CASRSTGEDGNTIYF.

This clonotype has ten or more counts. One end of the junction does not line up with germline, which may come from a read error. This sequence joins TRBV7-8 and TRBJ1-1; D unclear. This CDR3 contains 15 residues. Germline V CDR1 and CDR2: SGHVS, FQNEAQ. CDR3 nucleotides: TGTGCCAGCAGCTTAGTTGTGGGGATGAACACTGGAGCTTTCTTT. It encodes CASSLVVGMNTGAFF.

This clonotype was detected many times. The V gene is TRBV6-5, the J gene TRBJ2-2, with 7 bases matching TRBD2. The CDR3 covers 15 residues. Per germline, CDR1 MNHEY and CDR2 SVGAGI. After removal of 8 bases from V and 1 base from J, the junction contained 7 bases not matched to a gene. The CDR3 spells CASGGGTLNTGELFF. The DNA of the CDR3 is TGTGCCAGCGGGGGGGGTACACTGAACACCGGGGAGCTGTTTTTT.

This clonotype was counted many times. V gene TRBV11-2 combines with J gene TRBJ1-5, with D hard to call. The CDR3 runs to 17 residues. Trimming pared 5 bases from V and 2 bases from J, leaving 19 bases between. Germline assignment: CDR1 SGHAT and CDR2 FQNNGV. CDR3 residues: CASSPFPPDGRNQPQHF. The CDR3 DNA reads TGTGCCAGCAGCCCCTTTCCCCCGGACGGTCGCAATCAGCCCCAGCATTTT.

This clonotype occurred many times. V and J are TRBV20-1 and TRBJ1-1; a possible D gene is TRBD1 (6 bases). The CDR3 loop spans 14 amino acids. V gave up 6 bases and J gave up 8 bases, with 22 bases separating them. The germline V gene encodes CDR1 DFQATT and CDR2 SNEGSKA (reference sequence). CDR3 protein: CSATPTPPTGEAFF. CDR3 coding DNA: TGCAGTGCCACCCCTACTCCCCCGACAGGAGAAGCTTTCTTT.

There are many counts of this clonotype. This chain uses TRBV12-3 or TRBV12-4 with TRBJ1-2, with TRBD1 as a possible D gene (5 bases). V gave up 6 bases and J gave up 4 bases, with 15 bases separating them. CDR3 size: 14 residues. The CDR3 sequence is CASSPGLGPYGYTF. In nucleotides, the CDR3 is TGTGCCAGCAGCCCAGGACTGGGACCCTATGGCTACACCTTC.

There are a few counts of this clonotype. The chain is built from TRBV29-1 and TRBJ1-1; weak D call: TRBD1 (5 bases). V was cut by 3 bases and J by 0 bases, with 11 bases left in between. CDR1 is SQVTM, CDR2 ANQGSEA, per germline. The CDR3 is 14 residues long. The CDR3 region is CSVDQGRVNTEAFF. The CDR3 nucleotides read TGCAGCGTTGACCAGGGCCGGGTGAACACTGAAGCTTTCTTT.

At least ten counts were recorded for this clonotype. The chain recombines TRBV7-9 with TRBJ1-1; unclear D gene. The CDR3 is made up of 13 amino acids. Germline CDR1 and CDR2: SEHNR and FQNEAQ (reference sequence). Trimming removed 3 bases from V and 3 bases from J, with 8 bases in between. CDR3 bases: TGTGCCAGCAGCTTGAACACCCACACTGAAGCTTTCTTT. It specifies CASSLNTHTEAFF.

The chain recombines TRBV20-1 with TRBJ2-5; 7 bases map to TRBD2. This CDR3 comprises 14 residues. The ends lost 1 base at V and 4 bases at J; junction bases unmatched: 6. Per germline, CDR1 DFQATT and CDR2 SNEGSKA (reference sequence). In nucleotides, the CDR3 is TGCAGTGCTAGAGCTCCCGGACTAGGAGAGACCCAGTACTTC. Protein product: CSARAPGLGETQYF.

This clonotype came up many times. The genes are TRBV6-5 and TRBJ2-5, with D perhaps TRBD2 (6 bases). The germline V gene has CDR1 MNHEY and CDR2 SVGAGI. The CDR3 runs to 18 residues. V lost 0 bases to trimming and J lost 0 bases, with 17 bases between them. The CDR3 is CASSYSSLDLANQETQYF. The CDR3 nucleotides read TGTGCCAGCAGTTACTCGAGTCTTGACCTAGCGAACCAAGAGACCCAGTACTTC.

This clonotype was counted a few times. V gene TRBV9 combines with J gene TRBJ2-2, with TRBD1 matching 7 bases. The CDR3 totals 16 residues. Per germline, CDR1 SGDLS and CDR2 YYNGEE. The V gene end was trimmed by 4 bases and the J gene end by 3 bases; junction bases not matched to a gene: 9. CDR3 nucleotide sequence: TGTGCCAGCAGCTCGTTGACAGGGCGGGACACCGGGGAGCTGTTTTTT. As protein: CASSSLTGRDTGELFF.

The chain carries TRBV20-1 and TRBJ2-7; the D is unclear. CDR3 length equals 15 residues. V lost 0 bases, J lost 4 bases, and 16 bases lay in between. The germline V gene has CDR1 DFQATT and CDR2 SNEGSKA (reference sequence). The chain's CDR3 is CSARDQYPKSYEQYF. The CDR3 DNA is TGCAGTGCTAGAGATCAATACCCTAAATCATACGAGCAGTACTTC.

This clonotype was seen a few times. The V call is TRBV12-3 or TRBV12-4, the J call TRBJ1-6, with 7 bases identical to TRBD1. This CDR3 is built from 14 residues. V lost 6 bases, J lost 11 bases, and 10 bases stayed unmatched. CDR3 residues: CASRRTGRGAPLHF. In DNA form, the CDR3 reads TGTGCCAGCAGGCGGACAGGCCGAGGGGCACCCCTCCACTTT.

In this sample, this clonotype turned up many times. This chain joins TRBV6-5 and TRBJ2-5, with 8 bases fitting TRBD1. The V gene's germline CDR1 is MNHEY and CDR2 SVGAGI. V was clipped by 0 bases and J by 5 bases; unmatched bases: 8. The CDR3 is made up of 16 amino acids. The CDR3 region is CASSYSFGQGGETQYF. For the CDR3, the DNA is TGTGCCAGCAGTTACTCCTTCGGACAGGGCGGGGAGACCCAGTACTTC.

The rearrangement links TRBV11-1 to TRBJ1-1; 11 bases are shared with TRBD1. Germline assignment: CDR1 SGHAT and CDR2 FQDESV (reference sequence). The CDR3 sequence is 19 residues long. The J segment lost 5 bases and the V segment lost 5 bases, leaving 19 bases of the junction unmatched. The CDR3 here is CASSPDRGRVWDLRTEAFF. CDR3 in DNA: TGTGCCAGCAGCCCGGACAGGGGGCGCGTCTGGGATCTTCGGACTGAAGCTTTCTTT.

This clonotype has at least ten counts. The gene calls are TRBV28 and TRBJ2-7, with 8 positions matching TRBD2. This CDR3 comprises 13 residues. J gave up 6 bases and V 6 bases, and 7 bases lay outside the gene matches. The germline V gene encodes CDR1 MDHEN and CDR2 SYDVKM. The CDR3 region is CASSISGRGEQYF. CDR3 in DNA: TGTGCCAGCAGCATCAGCGGGAGAGGCGAGCAGTACTTC.

This clonotype has a count of ten or more. J is TRBJ2-7 and V is TRBV18; 9 bases line up with TRBD2. Germline assignment: CDR1 KGHSH and CDR2 LQKENI. This CDR3 has 15 amino acids. With 6 bases clipped from V and 4 bases from J, the junction kept 10 bases outside the gene matches. The CDR3, as DNA: TGTGCCAGCTCCCGCGGGACTAGCAGCCAATACGAGCAGTACTTC. It translates to CASSRGTSSQYEQYF.

There are many counts of this clonotype. The missing conserved phenylalanine or tryptophan at the end of this CDR3 makes a read error likely. This chain uses TRBV11-3 with TRBJ2-7, with D tentatively TRBD1 (6 bases). CDR3 length equals 15 residues. Germline values: CDR1 SGHNT, CDR2 YENEEA. The V end was cut by 1 base, the J end by 8 bases, with 18 bases between. CDR3 amino acids: CASSLVQGSGYKQYI. DNA for the CDR3: TGTGCCAGCAGCTTAGTTCAGGGGTCGGGATACAAGCAGTACATC.

This clonotype showed up many times. The V gene is TRBV7-8, the J gene TRBJ2-7; a possible D gene is TRBD1 (5 bases). Germline V gives CDR1 SGHVS, CDR2 FQNEAQ. The ends were cut back, 2 bases at V and 2 bases at J, with 10 bases in the middle. The CDR3 is 14 residues long. CDR3 DNA sequence: TGTGCCAGCAGCTTACGACAGTTCCCCTACGAGCAGTACTTC. Translation gives CASSLRQFPYEQYF.

This clonotype was seen a few times. This chain links TRBV11-1 with TRBJ2-2, with TRBD2 matching over 7 bases. Germline CDR1 is SGHAT and CDR2 is FQDESV (reference sequence). The V segment lost 7 bases and the J segment 3 bases; nucleotides outside the gene matches: 17. CDR3 length: 18 amino acids. The CDR3 sequence: CASITTPGGSTDTGELFF. DNA of the CDR3: TGTGCCAGCATCACCACCCCTGGCGGGAGTACGGACACCGGGGAGCTGTTTTTT.